The 14 T cell receptor beta chains in this list originate from one sample, sequenced in a study of radiation and T cells in renal cell carcinoma. Specified time point: baseline pretreatment blood. Treatment specified: 15 Gy SBRT to primary tumor, nephrectomy 4 weeks later. Data came from immunoSEQ multiplex PCR; TCRdb stores just in-frame clones and leaves some out. The sample lists some 150,000 clones, roughly 83% seen once, with under 30% in the top ten. The sample here was blood, taken from a patient whose treatment included radiotherapy and nephrectomy. Receptor source: a woman aged 50 to 60 with renal cell carcinoma.

The chain links TRBV2 to TRBJ2-3, with 9 bases aligning to TRBD1. CDR1 and CDR2 from the germline V gene are SNHLY and FYNNEI. After removal of 6 bases from V and 6 bases from J, the junction contained 1 base not matched to a gene. This CDR3 has 12 residues. The CDR3 DNA sequence: TGTGCCAGCAGACAGGGGGCCGATACGCAGTATTTT. Its protein is CASRQGADTQYF.

The chain joins TRBV28 to TRBJ2-7; D may correspond to TRBD1 or TRBD2 (5 bases each). Germline V gives CDR1 MDHEN, CDR2 SYDVKM. This CDR3 spans 14 amino acids. Trimming took 4 bases from V and 3 from J, leaving 13 bases between them. The CDR3 region is CASSSGTEVYEQYF. The CDR3 nucleotides are TGTGCCAGCAGTTCCGGGACGGAAGTCTACGAGCAGTACTTC.

A single count supports this clone. The chain combines TRBV4-2 with TRBJ1-1; maybe TRBD1 (5 bases). The CDR3 sequence is 14 residues long. Trimming cost V 4 bases and J 5 bases, with 14 bases left between them. Germline V gene sequence: CDR1 LGHNA, CDR2 YNFKEQ. The CDR3 DNA follows: TGTGCCAGCAGCCGGACCCGGGGGGGAACTGAAGCTTTCTTT. This encodes CASSRTRGGTEAFF.

V and J are TRBV10-3 and TRBJ2-1; D is tentatively TRBD1 or TRBD2 (5 bases each). The germline CDR1 and CDR2 sequences are ENHRY and SYGVKD. V lost 4 bases to trimming and J lost 6 bases, with 10 bases between them. CDR3 length equals 13 residues. CDR3 DNA: TGTGCCATCAGTGGTGGGACCATCAATGAGCAGTTCTTC. This codes for CAISGGTINEQFF.

The J gene is TRBJ1-5, the V gene TRBV18; D might be TRBD1 (5 bases). With 3 bases removed from V and 8 bases from J, the gap between germline ends came to 29 bases. CDR1 and CDR2 (germline): KGHSH, LQKENI. The CDR3 consists of 19 residues. As DNA, the CDR3 is TGTGCCAGCTCACCCCCGAGGGGCCGGGATTCTGGCTTGGGTGAGCCCCAGCATTTT. Translated, it gives CASSPPRGRDSGLGEPQHF.

The rearrangement links TRBV5-1 to TRBJ2-1, with D perhaps matching TRBD2 (5 bases). This CDR3 contains 15 residues. Trimming removed 3 bases at V and 6 bases at J, with 16 bases between. CDR1 is SGHRS, CDR2 YFSETQ, per germline. CDR3 DNA sequence: TGCGCCAGCAGCTCCGCCCTGTCGGACTTCAATGAGCAGTTCTTC. Its protein is CASSSALSDFNEQFF.

V is TRBV2 and J is TRBJ2-7; the D gene is possibly TRBD2 (6 bases). Trimming removed 5 bases from V and 5 bases from J, with 16 bases in between. Germline CDR1 and CDR2: SNHLY and FYNNEI. This CDR3 contains 14 residues. CDR3 coding DNA: TGTGCCAGCAGTTTTCTACGGGGGAAGGACGAGCAGTACTTC. As protein: CASSFLRGKDEQYF.

The rearrangement uses TRBV14 and TRBJ1-2; 7 bases agree with TRBD1. Germline values: CDR1 SGHDN, CDR2 FVKESK. The CDR3 loop spans 14 amino acids. V gave up 4 bases and J gave up 4 bases; unmatched junction bases: 6. The CDR3 region is CASSRNNRGYGYTF. The CDR3 bases are TGTGCCAGCAGCCGGAACAACAGGGGCTATGGCTACACCTTC.

V usage is TRBV7-2 and J usage is TRBJ2-7; 9 bases are shared with TRBD1. The junction had 0 bases not matched to a gene; V was cut back by 5 bases and J by 4 bases. CDR1 is SGHTA, CDR2 FQGNSA, per germline. The length of the CDR3 is 12 residues. The CDR3 reads CASSDRGYEQYF. In DNA, the CDR3 is TGTGCCAGCAGCGACAGGGGGTACGAGCAGTACTTC.

The chain links TRBV7-2 to TRBJ2-5, with a tentative D call TRBD2 (6 bases). This CDR3 has 14 residues. Trimming cost V 6 bases and J 1 base, with 12 bases left between them. CDR1 is SGHTA and CDR2 is FQGNSA in the germline V gene. The CDR3 here is CASRLGGFQETQYF. Here the CDR3 DNA reads TGTGCCAGCAGACTGGGAGGCTTCCAAGAGACCCAGTACTTC.

The chain carries TRBV7-2 and TRBJ1-1; D remains unclear. Per germline, CDR1 SGHTA and CDR2 FQGNSA. Trimming stripped 7 bases from V and 0 bases from J, with 12 bases between. The CDR3 spans 14 residues. CDR3 region: CASTPGNVNTEAFF. CDR3 coding DNA: TGTGCCAGCACCCCCGGTAACGTGAACACTGAAGCTTTCTTT.

The V and J genes are TRBV5-1 and TRBJ2-5; D is undetermined. V was cut by 0 bases and J by 4 bases, with 10 bases left in between. Germline-derived CDR1 and CDR2 are SGHRS and YFSETQ. CDR3 size: 14 residues. The CDR3 spells CASSLEDGGETQYF. The DNA of the CDR3 is TGCGCCAGCAGCTTGGAGGACGGCGGAGAGACCCAGTACTTC.

V gene TRBV27 combines with J gene TRBJ2-1; D is unclear. The V gene lost 6 bases and the J gene lost 7 bases, with 22 bases spanning the gap. The germline V gene has CDR1 MNHEY and CDR2 SMNVEV (reference sequence). The CDR3 spans 16 residues. CDR3 region: CASSVPGALRVNEQFF. In nucleotides, the CDR3 is TGTGCCAGCAGCGTCCCCGGAGCCCTTCGAGTGAATGAGCAGTTCTTC.

The chain carries TRBV10-3 and TRBJ2-5, with unresolved D. Trimming pared 10 bases from V and 4 bases from J, leaving 10 bases between. CDR1 is ENHRY and CDR2 is SYGVKD in the germline V gene. The CDR3 covers 11 residues. The DNA of the CDR3 is TGTGCCACGTCTGGTGGAGAGACCCAGTACTTC. It yields the protein CATSGGETQYF.